This is a list of T cell receptor beta chains from one sample in a study of T-cell memory formation after mild COVID-19. TCRdb recomputed calls from the 5' RACE reads with MiXCR, one row per CDR3 protein. The sample holds fewer than 250,000 distinct CDR3 sequences, more than 25% seen once. Sequenced input: PBMCs or a T cell subset sorted from them (not recorded which). The source of these receptors is an adult woman who had mild COVID-19 (a few samples of this study predate the infection). Cell type and time point are not known. Both conserved end residues are part of each CDR3. Each record gives: CDR3 DNA, CDR3 protein, clone size, V gene, J gene, D gene. A D gene is named only where the DNA matches it firmly. The size of a clone is reported for some rows only, either as once, few or many, or as a class for expanded clones.

CDR3nt: TGTGCCAGCAGCCACCGGGACAGGGGCTACGAGCAGTACTTC
CDR3aa: CASSHRDRGYEQYF
abundance: .
v_gene: TRBV7-9
j_gene: TRBJ2-7
d_gene: TRBD1

CDR3nt: TGTGCCAGCAGTGGATTGGCGCAGTTTGATAGCAATCAGCCCCAGCATTTT
CDR3aa: CASSGLAQFDSNQPQHF
abundance: .
v_gene: TRBV2
j_gene: TRBJ1-5
d_gene: .

CDR3nt: TGTGCCAGCAGTTTAGTCGGACTAGCGGGTAGTAATGAGCAGTTCTTC
CDR3aa: CASSLVGLAGSNEQFF
abundance: .
v_gene: TRBV7-2
j_gene: TRBJ2-1
d_gene: TRBD2

CDR3nt: TGCAGCGTTGGGGGGGCAGAGACCCAGTACTTC
CDR3aa: CSVGGAETQYF
abundance: .
v_gene: TRBV29-1
j_gene: TRBJ2-5
d_gene: .

CDR3nt: TGTGCCAGCAGTGAGGAGGGGAATCAGCCCCAGCATTTT
CDR3aa: CASSEEGNQPQHF
abundance: .
v_gene: TRBV6-1
j_gene: TRBJ1-5
d_gene: .

CDR3nt: TGCGCCAGCAGCTTGAATACCGGTTCTAGCGCTGAAGCTTTCTTT
CDR3aa: CASSLNTGSSAEAFF
abundance: .
v_gene: TRBV5-1
j_gene: TRBJ1-1
d_gene: .

CDR3nt: TGCAGCGTTGTTCTAGCGGGTGTCACAGATACGCAGTATTTT
CDR3aa: CSVVLAGVTDTQYF
abundance: few
v_gene: TRBV29-1
j_gene: TRBJ2-3
d_gene: TRBD2

CDR3nt: TGTGCCAGCAGCGTATTACAGGGGTCGCCCGGGGAGCTGTTTTTT
CDR3aa: CASSVLQGSPGELFF
abundance: .
v_gene: TRBV9
j_gene: TRBJ2-2
d_gene: TRBD1

CDR3nt: TGTGCCAGCAGCTTAGCTCCAACTAGCCGGGCCTACAATGAGCAGTTCTTC
CDR3aa: CASSLAPTSRAYNEQFF
abundance: .
v_gene: TRBV11-3
j_gene: TRBJ2-1
d_gene: .

CDR3nt: TGTGCCAGCAGCCAAGATCTTTACAACATTCAGTACTTC
CDR3aa: CASSQDLYNIQYF
abundance: .
v_gene: TRBV3-1
j_gene: TRBJ2-4
d_gene: .

CDR3nt: TGTGCCAGCAGCGTAAACTCGGTGGGAACCGGGGAGCTGTTTTTT
CDR3aa: CASSVNSVGTGELFF
abundance: .
v_gene: TRBV9
j_gene: TRBJ2-2
d_gene: .

CDR3nt: TGTGCCAGCAGCTTAGGGGGGGGCACAGATACGCAGTATTTT
CDR3aa: CASSLGGGTDTQYF
abundance: many
v_gene: TRBV27
j_gene: TRBJ2-3
d_gene: .

CDR3nt: TGTGCCAGCAGCTTATGGGGGTCCTCCTACGAGCAGTACTTC
CDR3aa: CASSLWGSSYEQYF
abundance: many
v_gene: TRBV7-3
j_gene: TRBJ2-7
d_gene: .

CDR3nt: TGTGCCAGCAGCTCCGACCTCTATGGCTACACCTTC
CDR3aa: CASSSDLYGYTF
abundance: once
v_gene: TRBV5-4
j_gene: TRBJ1-2
d_gene: .

CDR3nt: TGCAGTGCCCGCAGACTAGCGGGGGTTTACGAGCAGTACTTC
CDR3aa: CSARRLAGVYEQYF
abundance: .
v_gene: TRBV20-1
j_gene: TRBJ2-7
d_gene: TRBD2

CDR3nt: TGTGCCAGCACCGACAGAGCCAAAAACATTCAGTACTTC
CDR3aa: CASTDRAKNIQYF
abundance: .
v_gene: TRBV6-1
j_gene: TRBJ2-4
d_gene: .

CDR3nt: TGTGCCAGCAGTTACCCTACCGGGACAGGGACAAATCAGCCCCAGCATTTT
CDR3aa: CASSYPTGTGTNQPQHF
abundance: .
v_gene: TRBV6-2/TRBV6-3
j_gene: TRBJ1-5
d_gene: TRBD1

CDR3nt: TGTGCCACCAGCAGAGCCCGGACTAGCGGCACAGATACGCAGTATTTT
CDR3aa: CATSRARTSGTDTQYF
abundance: many
v_gene: TRBV15
j_gene: TRBJ2-3
d_gene: TRBD2

CDR3nt: TGTGCCACCAGCGACCGACAGGGGGATCAGCCCCAGCATTTT
CDR3aa: CATSDRQGDQPQHF
abundance: few
v_gene: TRBV15
j_gene: TRBJ1-5
d_gene: TRBD1

CDR3nt: TGTGCCAGCAGTTCGGAGACCGATACGCAGTATTTT
CDR3aa: CASSSETDTQYF
abundance: few
v_gene: TRBV6-6
j_gene: TRBJ2-3
d_gene: .

CDR3nt: TGTGCCAGCAGCTCGCACTGGACTAGCCCCCAAGAGACCCAGTACTTC
CDR3aa: CASSSHWTSPQETQYF
abundance: .
v_gene: TRBV7-8
j_gene: TRBJ2-5
d_gene: TRBD2

CDR3nt: TGCAGTGCTAGAGGACAGGGCCAGATCTACAATGAGCAGTTCTTC
CDR3aa: CSARGQGQIYNEQFF
abundance: .
v_gene: TRBV20-1
j_gene: TRBJ2-1
d_gene: TRBD1

CDR3nt: TGTGCCAGCGGCCAGAGAAATCAGCCCCAGCATTTT
CDR3aa: CASGQRNQPQHF
abundance: .
v_gene: TRBV12-3/TRBV12-4
j_gene: TRBJ1-5
d_gene: .